This T cell receptor (beta chain) was obtained from a study of CD4 T cells in relation to SARS-CoV-2 and coronaviruses. The overall study: No peptide or an HIV-1 Nef peptide pool served as negative control. Shared crossreactive spike epitopes were mapped to their HLA restriction.

Unexposed donor CD4+ T cells date from about 2010-2019, before the COVID-19 pandemic. Isolation of CD4+ T cells took place after less than 13 days in culture. Unexposed-donor CD4+ T cells were probed with SARS-CoV-2 S/N and four cold-coronavirus spikes, cells permitting. Produced via immunoSEQ multiplex PCR; TCRdb's table is partial and in-frame only. Of 20,000 to 25,000 clones listed, approximately 72% are singletons. In this sample, this clone turned up a few times. As yet, its antigen is unknown. This TCR was sampled from a human donor in good health. Sequenced: CD4+ T cells from PBMCs, cultured in vitro.

CDR3 in DNA: TGTGCCATCAGTCAGGGAAATACAGGGGGAGAGACCCAGTACTTC. It yields the protein CAISQGNTGGETQYF. The chain recombines TRBV10-3 with TRBJ2-5, with TRBD1 matching over 8 bases. Germline V gene data show CDR1 as ENHRY and CDR2 as SYGVKD. The CDR3 has 15 amino acids. After removal of 5 bases from V and 4 bases from J, the junction contained 9 bases not matched to a gene.